The TCR beta chain under discussion was sequenced for a study of lymphopenia after photon versus proton radiotherapy. The study, taken as a whole, reports: Proton therapy kept repertoires fairly stable, unlike photons, which gained effector/memory cells. Only patients who died were analyzed for survival; proton advantage is unproven. A bigger post-nadir fall in TCR diversity correlated inversely with survival time in deceased patients. After the lymphocyte nadir, photon-treated repertoires showed oligoclonal expansion, especially of CD8+ Temra cells.

In the case of this clone: No antigen is known for it.

Trimming took 3 bases from V and 3 from J; bases not matched to a gene: 10. Germline values: CDR1 SGHTA, CDR2 FQGTGA. This CDR3 is built from 17 residues. The assay was immunoSEQ multiplex PCR, and TCRdb's table has in-frame clones only and misses some. Of about 53,000 clones listed, around four fifths are singletons. This clonotype was obtained from a man aged 50-60 years with gastric cancer. The sequenced sample was peripheral blood, obtained from a patient treated with photon-based radiotherapy. The chain is built from TRBV7-3 and TRBJ2-2; 7 bases match TRBD2. The chain's CDR3 is CASSFPGGGRDTGELFF. CDR3 nucleotides: TGTGCCAGCAGCTTCCCCGGTGGCGGGAGAGACACCGGGGAGCTGTTTTTT.